Sequencing of this T cell receptor beta chain was carried out in a study of neurological immune-mediated disorders. From germline, CDR1 is KGHDR and CDR2 SFDVKD. CDR3 length: 15 amino acids. Trimming stripped 3 bases from V and 6 bases from J, with 14 bases between. Healthy controls consisted of blood bank volunteers in Maryland, USA. The T cells used for sorted libraries numbered 950,000 to 1,000,000, either CD4+ or CD8+. The study, taken as a whole, reports: Healthy controls had more TCR clonal expansion than multiple sclerosis, which showed the least, whereas HTLV-1-associated myelopathy showed the most.

This clonotype showed up many times. The target antigen is unknown. Sequencing runs each generated in excess of 180 million TCR-beta sequences derived from 15-18 subjects. Using its own MiXCR run on the 5' RACE reads, TCRdb lists one record per CDR3 protein. The sample carries roughly 32,000 distinct CDR3 sequences, approximately 5.4% recorded once. The clonotype was recovered from a woman aged 45-60 years in good health. V and J are TRBV24-1 and TRBJ2-1; D unresolved. The specimen was CD4+ T cells from blood. As DNA, the CDR3 is TGTGCCACCAGTGATCCCCGGGCTGGGGTCAATGAGCAGTTCTTC. Its translation: CATSDPRAGVNEQFF.